Below, 8 T cell receptor beta chains from the same sample are listed, as sequenced in a study of T cells in tumors after PD-1 blockade. Profiling relied on immunoSEQ multiplex PCR, and the TCRdb table lists in-frame clones only, not all of them. The sample holds approximately 47,000 clones, roughly 80% seen once. The sequences come from PBMCs, collected before anti-PD-1 therapy. These receptors originate from a human donor with advanced basal cell or squamous cell carcinoma (not recorded which).

In this sample, this clone turned up once. The J gene is TRBJ2-1, the V gene TRBV11-3, with 8 bases matching TRBD1. Germline V gene sequence: CDR1 SGHNT, CDR2 YENEEA. After removal of 3 bases from V and 1 base from J, the junction contained 2 bases not matched to a gene. The CDR3 spans 15 residues. The CDR3 nucleotides read TGTGCCAGCAGCTTCCGGACAGGGTCCTACAATGAGCAGTTCTTC. Encoded protein: CASSFRTGSYNEQFF.

This clone has a handful of counts. The V call is TRBV11-3, the J call TRBJ2-7; D is unclear. V was pared by 4 bases and J by 5 bases, with 6 bases between. Germline CDR1 is SGHNT and CDR2 is YENEEA. The CDR3 consists of 11 residues. For the CDR3, the DNA is TGTGCCAGCAGCTCCCTCCACGAGCAGTACTTC. This translates into CASSSLHEQYF.

The J gene is TRBJ1-1, the V gene TRBV13, with 8 bases lining up with TRBD1. Germline V gives CDR1 PRHDT, CDR2 FYEKMQ (reference sequence). The CDR3 spans 15 residues. With 3 bases clipped from V and 1 base from J, the junction kept 4 bases outside the gene matches. In DNA form, the CDR3 reads TGTGCCAGCAGCTTGACCGGGACAGGGAACACTGAAGCTTTCTTT. Its protein product is CASSLTGTGNTEAFF.

The V gene is TRBV7-8, the J gene TRBJ1-6; 7 bases fit TRBD1. Germline values: CDR1 SGHVS, CDR2 FQNEAQ. CDR3 length: 18 amino acids. V gave up 5 bases and J gave up 2 bases; unmatched junction bases: 12. CDR3 sequence (DNA): TGTGCCAGCAGCCCAAGCGGGAGGGGGCGGCCCTATAATTCACCCCTCCACTTT. Translating it yields CASSPSGRGRPYNSPLHF.

The chain has TRBV9 and TRBJ2-3; weak D call: TRBD2 (5 bases). This CDR3 contains 15 residues. Per germline, CDR1 SGDLS and CDR2 YYNGEE. With 3 bases removed from V and 0 bases from J, the gap between germline ends came to 11 bases. The CDR3 protein is CASSAAATSTDTQYF. The CDR3 DNA reads as TGTGCCAGCAGCGCAGCGGCCACTAGCACAGATACGCAGTATTTT.

CDR3 residues: CASSPGQGKDEKLFF. CDR3 nucleotide sequence: TGTGCCAGCAGTCCAGGACAGGGGAAGGATGAAAAACTGTTTTTT. The chain links TRBV7-9 to TRBJ1-4; 9 bases fit TRBD1. There are 15 residues in the CDR3. V shed 6 bases and J 6 bases; nucleotides not matched to a gene: 8. Germline V gives CDR1 SEHNR, CDR2 FQNEAQ (reference sequence). Variable domain in full (rest from reference TRBV7-9 and TRBJ1-4): DTGVSQNPRHKITKRGQNVTFRCDPISEHNRLYWYRQTLGQGPEFLTYFQNEAQLEKSRLLSDRFSAERPKGSFSTLEIQRTEQGDSAMYLCASSPGQGKDEKLFFGSGTQLSVL.

The chain recombines TRBV4-2 with TRBJ1-2; D unclear. The V gene's germline CDR1 is LGHNA and CDR2 YNFKEQ. The CDR3 length is 16 residues. Trimming cost V 0 bases and J 0 bases, with 11 bases left between them. The CDR3 protein is CASSQEFTGANYGYTF. The CDR3 DNA is TGTGCCAGCAGCCAAGAGTTTACGGGAGCTAACTATGGCTACACCTTC.

This chain uses TRBV13 with TRBJ2-7, with D possibly being TRBD2 (7 bases). Germline V CDR1 and CDR2: PRHDT, FYEKMQ (reference sequence). V lost 0 bases and J 5 bases, leaving 11 bases between the germline ends. The CDR3 extends over 14 amino acids. The CDR3 loop reads CASSLGRGADEQYF. As DNA, the CDR3 is TGTGCCAGCAGCTTAGGCCGGGGGGCGGACGAGCAGTACTTC.